The next 12 T cell receptor beta chains were all read from a single sample in a study of identical twins. Each CDR3 protein gets one entry after TCRdb re-called the 5' RACE reads with MiXCR. The profile shows about 890,000 distinct CDR3 sequences, 9% to 15% of them singletons. The same sample was also studied in work on yellow fever vaccine responses in identical twins.

Material: PBMCs. These receptors originate from a young woman in good health.

This clonotype turned up a few times. The rearrangement joins TRBV10-3 to TRBJ2-7, with 12 bases lining up with TRBD1. Germline CDR1 is ENHRY and CDR2 is SYGVKD. With 4 bases clipped from V and 10 bases from J, the junction kept 5 bases outside the gene matches. The CDR3 runs to 13 residues. DNA for the CDR3: TGTGCCATCAGTGTAGGGACAGGGGGCGATCAGTACTTC. Its protein product is CAISVGTGGDQYF.

The V gene is TRBV5-1, the J gene TRBJ2-1; TRBD2 agrees at 14 bases. The length of the CDR3 is 18 residues. The V gene end was trimmed by 6 bases and the J gene end by 4 bases; junction bases not matched to a gene: 12. Germline CDR1 and CDR2: SGHRS and YFSETQ. CDR3 in amino acids: CASTTGTSGSWGYNEQFF. The CDR3 DNA sequence: TGCGCCAGCACCACCGGGACTAGCGGGAGCTGGGGTTACAATGAGCAGTTCTTC. Based on the CDR3 plus reference TRBV5-1 and TRBJ2-1, the full variable domain is KAGVTQTPRYLIKTRGQQVTLSCSPISGHRSVSWYQQTPGQGLQFLFEYFSETQRNKGNFPGRFSGRQFSNSRSEMNVSTLELGDSALYLCASTTGTSGSWGYNEQFFGPGTRLTVL.

The chain carries TRBV15 and TRBJ2-7, with D possibly being TRBD1 or TRBD2 (5 bases each). V was clipped by 5 bases and J by 6 bases, with 14 bases between them. The CDR3 length is 13 residues. Germline V gene sequence: CDR1 LNHNV, CDR2 YYDKDF (reference sequence). The CDR3, as DNA: TGTGCCACCAGCGCCGGGGCAACTAGCGAGCAGTACTTC. It is translated as CATSAGATSEQYF.

This clonotype was observed a handful of times. The rearrangement links TRBV3-1 to TRBJ1-2; D is unresolved. The CDR3 sequence is 15 residues long. CDR1 and CDR2 (germline): LGHDT, YNNKEL (reference sequence). V lost 0 bases and J 3 bases, leaving 11 bases between the germline ends. The CDR3 DNA follows: TGTGCCAGCAGCCAAGATCTGGATTTGGACTATGGCTACACCTTC. This codes for CASSQDLDLDYGYTF. The complete variable domain, with remaining parts taken from reference TRBV3-1 and TRBJ1-2, reads DTAVSQTPKYLVTQMGNDKSIKCEQNLGHDTMYWYKQDSKKFLKIMFSYNNKELIINETVPNRFSPKSPDKAHLNLHINSLELGDSAVYFCASSQDLDLDYGYTFGSGTRLTVV.

This clonotype has ten or more counts. The rearrangement uses TRBV2 and TRBJ2-1, with 12 bases aligning to TRBD2. This CDR3 spans 16 amino acids. The V segment lost 0 bases and the J segment 9 bases; nucleotides outside the gene matches: 6. Germline V gives CDR1 SNHLY, CDR2 FYNNEI. The CDR3 here is CASSEAASGRAGEQFF. DNA for the CDR3: TGTGCCAGCAGTGAAGCTGCTAGCGGGAGGGCCGGTGAGCAGTTCTTC.

This clonotype was observed a few times. The chain has TRBV7-9 and TRBJ1-6; D ambiguous. Germline CDR1 is SEHNR and CDR2 is FQNEAQ (reference sequence). This CDR3 is 16 amino acids long. Trimming took off 5 bases at V and 4 bases at J, with 15 bases between the two ends. The CDR3 bases are TGTGCCAGCAGCCTGGCCCAAGTGGAGTATAATTCACCCCTCCACTTT. It translates to CASSLAQVEYNSPLHF. Together with reference TRBV7-9 and TRBJ1-6, the CDR3 gives the full variable domain: DTGVSQNPRHKITKRGQNVTFRCDPISEHNRLYWYRQTLGQGPEFLTYFQNEAQLEKSRLLSDRFSAERPKGSFSTLEIQRTEQGDSAMYLCASSLAQVEYNSPLHFGNGTRLTVT.

The chain carries TRBV2 and TRBJ1-1, with a possible D match to TRBD1 (5 bases). Trimming stripped 7 bases from V and 5 bases from J, with 14 bases between. Per the germline V gene, CDR1 is SNHLY and CDR2 is FYNNEI. The CDR3 covers 13 residues. CDR3: CASNHGGGTEAFF. The CDR3 coding sequence is TGTGCCAGCAACCACGGTGGGGGGACTGAAGCTTTCTTT.

The J gene is TRBJ2-2, the V gene TRBV29-1; 7 positions agree with TRBD1. Germline CDR1 is SQVTM and CDR2 is ANQGSEA. The V gene end was trimmed by 7 bases and the J gene end by 6 bases; junction bases not matched to a gene: 8. The CDR3 consists of 13 residues. The CDR3: CSARQGTSGELFF. CDR3 bases: TGCAGCGCCCGACAGGGTACGTCCGGGGAGCTGTTTTTT.

The genes are TRBV5-8 and TRBJ1-4, with 8 bases aligning to TRBD1. The V gene end was trimmed by 2 bases and the J gene end by 12 bases; junction bases not matched to a gene: 6. CDR3 length equals 13 residues. Germline CDR1 is SGHTS and CDR2 is YDEGEE. This CDR3 is CASSLRTGLELFF. CDR3 DNA: TGTGCCAGCAGCTTACGGACAGGGTTAGAACTGTTTTTT.

This chain uses TRBV15 with TRBJ1-2; D is ambiguous. This CDR3 comprises 15 residues. With 0 bases removed from V and 1 base from J, the gap between germline ends came to 9 bases. CDR1 and CDR2 (germline): LNHNV, YYDKDF (reference sequence). The CDR3 region is CATSRDLSVNYGYTF. The CDR3 coding sequence is TGTGCCACCAGCAGAGATCTGTCGGTTAACTATGGCTACACCTTC.

This clonotype was seen only a few times. This chain links TRBV6-2 or TRBV6-3 with TRBJ2-6; TRBD1 agrees at 7 bases. The germline CDR1 and CDR2 sequences are MNHEY and SVGEGT. With V trimmed by 6 bases and J by 0 bases, 2 bases remained unmatched. The CDR3 sequence is 15 residues long. The chain's CDR3 is CASRGDSSGANVLTF. The CDR3 coding sequence is TGTGCCAGCAGAGGGGACAGCTCTGGGGCCAACGTCCTGACTTTC.

CDR3 residues: CATSTRVGQALGYTF. DNA for the CDR3: TGTGCCACCAGCACCAGAGTTGGACAGGCCCTTGGCTACACCTTC. This rearrangement joins TRBV15 to TRBJ1-2; 7 nucleotides align to TRBD1. J gave up 7 bases and V 4 bases, and 12 bases lay outside the gene matches. Germline V gene sequence: CDR1 LNHNV, CDR2 YYDKDF (reference sequence). The CDR3 runs 15 residues.